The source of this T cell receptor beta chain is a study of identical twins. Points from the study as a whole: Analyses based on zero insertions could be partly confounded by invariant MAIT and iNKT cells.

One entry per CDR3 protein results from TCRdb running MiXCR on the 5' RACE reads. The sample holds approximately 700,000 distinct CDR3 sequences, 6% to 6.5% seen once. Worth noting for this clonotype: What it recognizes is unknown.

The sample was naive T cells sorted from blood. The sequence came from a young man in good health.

CDR3 nucleotide sequence: TGTGCCAGCAGCCAACCGGGAGAGCAGTTCTTC. Its protein product is CASSQPGEQFF. J is TRBJ2-1 and V is TRBV3-1, with TRBD2 as a possible D gene (5 bases). This CDR3 comprises 11 residues. Germline V gene lookup returns CDR1 LGHDT and CDR2 YNNKEL (reference sequence). Trimming took 2 bases from V and 10 from J, leaving 6 bases between them.